These T cell receptor beta chains were read from a single sample in a study of cytomegalovirus exposure and HLA in healthy donors. TCRdb's table, derived via immunoSEQ multiplex PCR, lists solely in-frame clones and lacks some. The table lists over 150,000 clones, 65% to 80% of them singletons, with about 4.4% in the top ten. The source material was PBMCs. These receptors were collected from a man younger than 40 in good health and CMV-seropositive. Both conserved end residues are part of each CDR3. The order of the fields is clone size, J gene, V gene, D gene, CDR3 protein, CDR3 DNA. D genes are given only for firm matches. Clone size is given for some rows only: seen once, a few or many times, or a class if the clone is expanded.

size: few
J: TRBJ2-5
V: TRBV6-6
D: TRBD1
CDR3: CASTKPGTGGETQYF
DNA: TGTGCCAGCACCAAGCCAGGGACAGGGGGAGAGACCCAGTACTTC

size: -
J: TRBJ1-1
V: TRBV11-3
D: -
CDR3: CASSVSGSDTEAFF
DNA: TGTGCCAGCAGCGTCTCAGGGTCGGACACTGAAGCTTTCTTT

size: -
J: TRBJ2-2
V: TRBV11-2
D: -
CDR3: CASSRVWGGGTGELFF
DNA: TGTGCCAGCAGCCGCGTTTGGGGAGGGGGCACCGGGGAGCTGTTTTTT

size: -
J: TRBJ2-7
V: TRBV6-7
D: -
CDR3: CASSYSAPPTGALYEQYF
DNA: TGTGCCAGCAGTTACTCGGCCCCCCCGACAGGAGCCCTCTACGAGCAGTACTTC

size: -
J: TRBJ1-5
V: TRBV18
D: -
CDR3: CASSPTADNQPQHF
DNA: TGTGCCAGCTCACCAACAGCAGATAATCAGCCCCAGCATTTT

size: -
J: TRBJ1-5
V: TRBV5-8
D: -
CDR3: CASSLQENQPQHF
DNA: TGTGCCAGCAGCTTACAGGAAAATCAGCCCCAGCATTTT

size: -
J: TRBJ2-7
V: TRBV4-2
D: TRBD2
CDR3: CASSQRTSGGSGYEQYF
DNA: TGTGCCAGCAGCCAGAGGACTAGCGGGGGGTCAGGTTACGAGCAGTACTTC

size: once
J: TRBJ2-7
V: TRBV9
D: -
CDR3: CASSPRQNSYEQYF
DNA: TGTGCCAGCAGCCCCCGACAGAACTCCTACGAGCAGTACTTC

size: -
J: TRBJ1-2
V: TRBV28
D: -
CDR3: CASSPGDRGMPYGYTF
DNA: TGTGCCAGCAGTCCAGGAGACCGGGGGATGCCCTATGGCTACACCTTC

size: -
J: TRBJ1-6
V: TRBV9
D: -
CDR3: CASSVRVYNSPLHF
DNA: TGTGCCAGCAGCGTCAGGGTTTATAATTCACCCCTCCACTTT

size: -
J: TRBJ1-3
V: TRBV19
D: -
CDR3: CASSLGTISGNTIYF
DNA: TGTGCCAGTAGCCTCGGGACAATCTCTGGAAACACCATATATTTT

size: -
J: TRBJ1-5
V: TRBV19
D: -
CDR3: CASSISGVSSAPQHF
DNA: TGTGCCAGTAGTATCAGCGGTGTATCGTCCGCGCCCCAGCATTTT

size: -
J: TRBJ1-5
V: TRBV7-9
D: -
CDR3: CASSPGGNQPQHF
DNA: TGTGCCAGCAGCCCAGGTGGTAATCAGCCCCAGCATTTT

size: -
J: TRBJ1-2
V: TRBV5-1
D: TRBD1
CDR3: CASSSAGTGSNYGYTF
DNA: TGCGCCAGCAGCTCGGCGGGGACAGGGTCTAACTATGGCTACACCTTC

size: -
J: TRBJ1-2
V: TRBV30
D: TRBD1
CDR3: CAWNTGGYGYTF
DNA: TGTGCCTGGAATACAGGGGGCTATGGCTACACCTTC

size: -
J: TRBJ2-5
V: TRBV19
D: -
CDR3: CASARGAQETQYF
DNA: TGTGCCAGCGCTCGGGGGGCTCAAGAGACCCAGTACTTC

size: few
J: TRBJ1-5
V: TRBV4-1
D: TRBD1
CDR3: CASSQEGFRGLGQPQHF
DNA: TGCGCCAGCAGCCAAGAGGGATTCAGGGGGCTGGGTCAGCCCCAGCATTTT

size: -
J: TRBJ1-1
V: TRBV5-8
D: -
CDR3: CASSLEQRRNTEAFF
DNA: TGTGCCAGCAGCTTGGAGCAGCGGCGGAACACTGAAGCTTTCTTT

size: -
J: TRBJ2-7
V: TRBV29-1
D: -
CDR3: CSVETGFYEQYF
DNA: TGCAGCGTTGAGACAGGCTTCTACGAGCAGTACTTC

size: -
J: TRBJ2-1
V: TRBV12-5
D: TRBD1
CDR3: CASGPGTGYNEQFF
DNA: TGTGCTAGTGGCCCCGGGACAGGGTACAATGAGCAGTTCTTC